This T cell receptor (beta chain) is drawn from a study of monozygotic twins with inflammatory bowel disease. Germline CDR1 and CDR2: SGHTA and FQGTGA. The CDR3 runs to 15 residues. TCRdb reprocessed the 5' RACE reads; each CDR3 protein has one entry and no DNA is given. Its listing shows some 100,000 distinct CDR3 sequences. The chain recombines TRBV7-3 with TRBJ2-7. This TCR was sampled from a human donor with ulcerative colitis or Crohn's disease, or a healthy co-twin of an affected twin (not recorded which). The sequenced sample consisted of blood. CDR3 residues: CASSLRSGSTYEQYF.